Detailed here is one T cell receptor (beta chain). This clonotype was found many times. This receptor's antigen is unknown. No quality values exist for individual bases; no much larger clone is one base distant. This sample stems from a study of molecular identifiers for immune sequencing clone quantification (dated by TCRdb to the late 2010s). About the full investigation: For a replicate experiment, RNA from around 18,000 or 91,000 naive CD8 T cells was divided into five aliquots, and four of the five aliquots were sequenced. This methods study benchmarked molecular-identifier clustering-based TCR repertoire sequencing (MIDCIRS) and TCR RNA copy counting, using CD8 T cells to do so. Here is what the overall study found, with its caveats: A single cell's worth of spiked-in Jurkat TCR RNA was reported detectable even among around 1 million naive CD8 T cells. Spiked-in Jurkat TCR RNA (about ten copies' worth), which is not part of the donor repertoire, was contained in the naive libraries. When barcode sub-clustering was omitted, TCR diversity was inflated by chimeric consensus sequences, with chimeras reaching as high as 47%. Modeling indicated about 3 TCR RNA copies recovered per cell, compared with 9.5 to 10 by digital PCR, which implies a capture efficiency of around 30%. In CMV-specific effector cells, over 99% of molecules were held by clones above 20 RNA copies, whereas under 1% of molecules were held by such clones in naive cells. Identical TCR molecules sharing a barcode could cause highly expanded clone sizes to be underestimated.

The library was produced with PCR. The reads were generated on a NextSeq 500. Bulk TCR libraries were made following a previously described method, with the TCR primers given in Table S5. The Qiagen AllPrep DNA/RNA kit was used to purify total RNA. Before analysis, reads from multiple sequencing runs of one library were combined. As for the original processing: Only reads with exact TCR constant sequence were kept, trimmed to 150 nt, and grouped by their 12-nt molecular barcodes. Reads within each barcode group were sub-clustered using a 15% Levenshtein threshold, and quality-weighted consensus sequences were constructed for each RNA molecule. Non-functional sequences were removed, as were lower-count sequences one edit away from another. On the basis of fitting two negative binomial distributions, barcode sub-clusters with fewer than 20% of the maximum read count were discarded. The raw public reads went through TCRdb reprocessing: fastp at Q25, MiXCR clone calling, in-frame beta chains kept. Each CDR3 protein gets just one entry, which takes the most common genes and DNA from the rows behind it. These V and J calls rely on TCRdb rather than the paper's analysis. In all, the sample holds 300,000 to 400,000 distinct CDR3 sequences, and 24% of those were seen once. The top ten clones comprise 0.7% to 0.95% of the sample.

The cysteine opens and the phenylalanine closes a CDR3 of 14 amino acids. Only CDR3 DNA remains: 42 bases, in frame from the first base. Cut back by 6 bases and 2 bases, the V and J ends lie 14 bases apart. From a lookup of the germline V gene (reference sequence), CDR1 and CDR2 are DFQATT and SNEGSKA. Libraries of naive CD8 T cells were generated from around 20,000 to 990,000 sorted cells, with 10%, 30% or 50% of the purified RNA used. Naive CD8 T cells were FACS-sorted as CD8+CD4-CCR7+CD45RA+ on a BD FACSAria II into RLT Plus buffer. Detection sensitivity was tested by spiking Jurkat RNA equal to around 11 TCR copies' worth into samples containing roughly 19,000-1,100,000 naive CD8 T cells. Enrichment of CD8 T cells was done with RosetteSep CD8+ T Cell Enrichment Cocktail plus Ficoll-Paque, and ACK red cell lysis came afterward.

The sequence links TRBV20-1 to TRBJ1-5, with no reliable assignment of the D segment. Sequencing used naive CD8+ T cells from blood, with Jurkat cell RNA spiked in. The cell subset or site label on this specimen signifies: FACS-sorted CD8+CD4-CCR7+CD45RA+ naive T cells. The receptor was derived from a human donor in good health. Some libraries in this study had Jurkat cell RNA spiked in. CDR3 reads: CSARRFTGNQPQHF. At the DNA level, the sequence is TGCAGTGCCCGCCGATTTACGGGCAATCAGCCCCAGCATTTT.